Given below is one TCR beta chain in context. In the original processing: Estimation of nucleated cell counts relied on the amplification of reference gene primers. Sequencing used immunoSEQ multiplex PCR; TCRdb keeps in-frame clones, though not all of them. The DNA gave D and trimming, while V, J and clone size come from that table. Of 100,000 to 150,000 clones listed, about 94% are singletons. The Seattle site enrolled patients during active infection and followed them longitudinally. The data belong to a study of blood T cell repertoires in COVID-19. Looking at the study overall: The United States, Italy and Spain supplied acute and convalescent COVID-19 samples. Sample material is recorded as cDNA or gDNA derived from T cells, B-cell-depleted T cells, or PBMCs.

This CDR3 is built from 15 residues. Per the germline V gene, CDR1 is SNHLY and CDR2 is FYNNEI. Trimming took off 8 bases at V and 1 base at J, with 15 bases between the two ends. The V and J genes are TRBV2 and TRBJ2-1; possible D gene TRBD2, 5 bases. Input material: peripheral blood. The sequence came from a man in his forties or fifties with COVID-19, enrolled during active disease. CDR3 nucleotides: TGTGCCAGCCAAACTAGATCGCAATCCTACAATGAGCAGTTCTTC. It encodes CASQTRSQSYNEQFF.